The 8 T cell receptor beta chains below all came from one sample that was sequenced in a study of T cell repertoires in cytomegalovirus infection (dated by TCRdb to between 2018 and 2021). No antigen has been assigned to these receptors. The intended sense of this specimen's treatment or condition label: in vitro stimulation with specific CMV peptide epitopes to enrich CMV-specific T cells. TCRdb lists the instrument as Illumina HiSeq 1500. TCRdb cleaned the public reads at Q25 with fastp, built clones with MiXCR and kept in-frame beta chains. Under each unique CDR3 protein, matching rows form one entry showing the most common genes and DNA. The sample includes about 700,000 distinct CDR3 sequences, with around 30% observed a single time. 15% to 20% of the sample rests with the top ten. Specimen: cultured PBMCs, collected from culture after CMV antigen stimulation. These receptors were collected from a human donor in good health (CMV status not recorded). Some clones in this sample may be carry-over from other donors' samples.

The chain joins TRBV3-1 to TRBJ2-3; 7 bases are a match to TRBD1. Germline trimming cut 1 base from V and 2 bases from J; bases unmatched to any gene: 6. CDR3 size: 16 residues. Germline V gene data show CDR1 as LGHDT and CDR2 as YNNKEL (reference sequence). CDR3 loop: CASSQGWDRFTDTQYF. CDR3 nucleotides: TGTGCCAGCAGCCAAGGCTGGGACAGATTCACAGATACGCAGTATTTT.

The J gene is TRBJ2-3, the V gene TRBV3-1, with D unresolved. Germline CDR1 reads LGHDT; CDR2 reads YNNKEL (reference sequence). This CDR3 is built from 11 residues. With 10 bases removed from V and 6 bases from J, the gap between germline ends came to 11 bases. CDR3 coding DNA: TGTGCCACCTCCCTGGGGGATACGCAGTATTTT. Amino acid sequence: CATSLGDTQYF.

The chain links TRBV7-2 to TRBJ2-1, with 11 bases lining up with TRBD2. Germline V lookup: CDR1 SGHTA, CDR2 FQGNSA. CDR3 length: 15 amino acids. Unmatched junction bases numbered 7, after V lost 5 bases and J lost 7 bases. The CDR3 is CASSPSSGRVNEQFF. The CDR3 DNA sequence: TGTGCCAGCAGCCCCAGTAGCGGGAGGGTTAATGAGCAGTTCTTC.

Only a few counts were recorded for this clonotype. The V gene is TRBV7-2, the J gene TRBJ2-3; perhaps TRBD2 as D (7 bases). This CDR3 has 17 residues. The V end was cut by 5 bases, the J end by 4 bases, with 22 bases between. CDR1 SGHTA and CDR2 FQGNSA come from the germline V gene. CDR3 sequence (DNA): TGTGCCAGCAGCCAGTGGGGGGCGGGAGCCTCCTCAGATACGCAGTATTTT. Protein product: CASSQWGAGASSDTQYF.

Of note for this clonotype: One end of the junction is discordant with germline, which a read error may explain. The gene calls are TRBV7-2 and TRBJ2-1; perhaps TRBD2 as D (5 bases). The CDR3 covers 16 residues. Germline V gives CDR1 SGHTA, CDR2 FQGNSA. The CDR3 region has the DNA TGTGGCAGCAGAACCCTGGCGGGCAGCTCCTACAATGAGCAGTTCTTC. Translated: CGSRTLAGSSYNEQFF. Full variable domain (rest looked up from reference TRBV7-2 and TRBJ2-1): GAGVSQSPSNKVTEKGKDVELRCDPISGHTALYWYRQSLGQGLEFLIYFQGNSAPDKSGLPSDRFSAERTGGSVSTLTIQRTQQEDSAVYLCGSRTLAGSSYNEQFFGPGTRLTVL.

This chain connects TRBV19 to TRBJ1-2, with no clear D. Germline CDR1 and CDR2: LNHDA and SQIVND (reference sequence). V lost 3 bases, J lost 0 bases, and 5 bases lay in between. The CDR3 spans 13 residues. CDR3 loop: CASSIDTNYGYTF. CDR3 nucleotide sequence: TGTGCCAGTAGTATTGACACTAACTATGGCTACACCTTC. The full variable domain, rest sourced from reference TRBV19 and TRBJ1-2, is DGGITQSPKYLFRKEGQNVTLSCEQNLNHDAMYWYRQDPGQGLRLIYYSQIVNDFQKGDIAEGYSVSREKKESFPLTVTSAQKNPTAFYLCASSIDTNYGYTFGSGTRLTVV.

This clonotype was observed a few times. The CDR3 region is CASSATGGETQYF. The CDR3, as DNA: TGTGCCAGCAGTGCGACAGGGGGAGAGACCCAGTACTTC. The chain employs TRBV27 and TRBJ2-5; TRBD1 matches 9 bases. Looked up from germline, CDR1 is MNHEY and CDR2 is SMNVEV (reference sequence). The CDR3 extends over 13 amino acids. Trimming removed 5 bases from V and 4 bases from J; junction bases left unmatched: 2.

This clonotype was detected many times. The chain combines TRBV7-2 with TRBJ2-1; weak D call: TRBD2 (6 bases). Trimming took off 5 bases at V and 7 bases at J, with 15 bases between the two ends. CDR1 and CDR2 from the germline V gene are SGHTA and FQGNSA. This CDR3 has 14 residues. This chain's CDR3 is CASSPEAGPNEQFF. CDR3 bases: TGTGCCAGCAGCCCGGAAGCGGGCCCGAATGAGCAGTTCTTC.